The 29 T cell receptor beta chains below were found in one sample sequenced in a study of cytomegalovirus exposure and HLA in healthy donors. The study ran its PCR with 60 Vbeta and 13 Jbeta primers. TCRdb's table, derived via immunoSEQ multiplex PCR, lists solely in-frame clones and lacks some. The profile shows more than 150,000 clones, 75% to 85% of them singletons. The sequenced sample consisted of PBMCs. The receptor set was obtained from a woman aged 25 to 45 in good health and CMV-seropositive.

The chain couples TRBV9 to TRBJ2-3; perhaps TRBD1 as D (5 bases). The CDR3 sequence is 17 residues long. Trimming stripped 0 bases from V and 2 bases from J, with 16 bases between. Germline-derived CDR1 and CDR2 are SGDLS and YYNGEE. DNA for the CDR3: TGTGCCAGCAGCGTAGATGGGCAGGACAAATTCACAGATACGCAGTATTTT. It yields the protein CASSVDGQDKFTDTQYF.

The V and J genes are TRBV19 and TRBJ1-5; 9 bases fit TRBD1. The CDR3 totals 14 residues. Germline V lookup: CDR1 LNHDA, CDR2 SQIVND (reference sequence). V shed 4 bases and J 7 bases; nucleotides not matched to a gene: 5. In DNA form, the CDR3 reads TGTGCCAGTAGTAACAGGGGGCCTTTCCAGCCCCAGCATTTT. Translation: CASSNRGPFQPQHF.

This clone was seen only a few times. The CDR3 sequence is CASSPTAGIGNTIYF. In nucleotides, the CDR3 is TGTGCCAGCAGTCCCACGGCGGGTATTGGAAACACCATATATTTT. The J gene is TRBJ1-3, the V gene TRBV9; D unclear. Germline V lookup: CDR1 SGDLS, CDR2 YYNGEE. V lost 5 bases and J 3 bases, leaving 15 bases between the germline ends. The CDR3 consists of 15 residues.

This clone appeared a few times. Written as DNA, the CDR3 is TGTGCCAGCAGTCCCCCCGGCGGGGACGGCCGTGAGCAGTACTTC. Protein: CASSPPGGDGREQYF. The chain is built from TRBV7-2 and TRBJ2-7, with a tentative D call TRBD2 (6 bases). This CDR3 region has 15 residues. The V end lost 6 bases, the J end lost 7 bases, and 22 bases lay between the germline ends. Per germline, CDR1 SGHTA and CDR2 FQGNSA.

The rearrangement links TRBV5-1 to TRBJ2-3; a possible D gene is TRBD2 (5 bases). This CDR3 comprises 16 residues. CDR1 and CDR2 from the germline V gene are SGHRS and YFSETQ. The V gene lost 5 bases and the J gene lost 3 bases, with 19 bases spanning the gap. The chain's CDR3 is CASRPIRGVGTDTQYF. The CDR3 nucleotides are TGCGCCAGCAGACCCATACGGGGAGTGGGGACAGATACGCAGTATTTT.

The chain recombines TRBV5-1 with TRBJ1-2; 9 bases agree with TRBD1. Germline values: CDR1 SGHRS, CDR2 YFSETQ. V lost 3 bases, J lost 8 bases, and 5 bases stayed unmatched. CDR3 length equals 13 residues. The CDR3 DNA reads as TGCGCCAGCAGCTGGGACAGGGATCAGGGCTACACCTTC. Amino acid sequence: CASSWDRDQGYTF.

CDR3 loop: CASNLTHRTGNEQFF. The DNA of the CDR3 is TGTGCCAGCAATTTGACACACCGTACTGGGAATGAGCAGTTCTTC. The V call is TRBV6-5, the J call TRBJ2-1, with D unclear. The ends were cut back, 7 bases at V and 7 bases at J, with 20 bases in the middle. Germline V gene sequence: CDR1 MNHEY, CDR2 SVGAGI. The CDR3 extends over 15 amino acids.

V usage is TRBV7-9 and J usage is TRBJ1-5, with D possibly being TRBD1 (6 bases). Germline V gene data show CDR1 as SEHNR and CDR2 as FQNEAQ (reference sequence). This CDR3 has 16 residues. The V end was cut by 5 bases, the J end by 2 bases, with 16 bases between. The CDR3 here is CASSASSGVGNQPQHF. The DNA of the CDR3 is TGTGCCAGCAGCGCTTCCTCAGGGGTTGGCAATCAGCCCCAGCATTTT.

DNA of the CDR3: TGTGCCAGCAGCGTAGCTGTGACAGGGGGTATTGAGTACGAGCAGTACTTC. It specifies CASSVAVTGGIEYEQYF. J is TRBJ2-7 and V is TRBV9, with 9 bases matching TRBD1. The CDR3 spans 17 residues. Germline V gene sequence: CDR1 SGDLS, CDR2 YYNGEE. Trimming at V came to 0 bases and at J to 4 bases, leaving 11 bases not matched to a gene.

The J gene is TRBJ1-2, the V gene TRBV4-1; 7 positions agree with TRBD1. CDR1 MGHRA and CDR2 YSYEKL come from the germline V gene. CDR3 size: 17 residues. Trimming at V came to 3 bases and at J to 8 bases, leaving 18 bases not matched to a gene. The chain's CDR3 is CASSQEGLAGTAAGYTF. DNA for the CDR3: TGCGCCAGCAGCCAGGAAGGATTGGCCGGGACAGCGGCCGGCTACACCTTC.

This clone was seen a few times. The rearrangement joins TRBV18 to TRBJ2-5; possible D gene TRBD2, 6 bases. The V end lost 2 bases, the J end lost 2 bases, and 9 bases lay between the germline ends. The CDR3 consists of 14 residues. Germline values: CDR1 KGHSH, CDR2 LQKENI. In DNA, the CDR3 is TGTGCCAGCTCACCATCGCGGGAACAAGAGACCCAGTACTTC. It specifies CASSPSREQETQYF.

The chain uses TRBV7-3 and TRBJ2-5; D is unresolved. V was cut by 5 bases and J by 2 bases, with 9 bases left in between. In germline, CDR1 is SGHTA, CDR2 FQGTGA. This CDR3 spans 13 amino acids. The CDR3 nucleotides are TGTGCCAGCAGCGCGAACAGACAAGAGACCCAGTACTTC. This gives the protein CASSANRQETQYF.

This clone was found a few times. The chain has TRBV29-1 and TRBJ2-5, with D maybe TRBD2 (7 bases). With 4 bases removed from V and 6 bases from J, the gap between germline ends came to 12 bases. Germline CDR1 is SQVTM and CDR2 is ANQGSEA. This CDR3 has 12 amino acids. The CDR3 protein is CSVATGGQTQYF. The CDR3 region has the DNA TGCAGCGTTGCTACGGGGGGCCAGACCCAGTACTTC.

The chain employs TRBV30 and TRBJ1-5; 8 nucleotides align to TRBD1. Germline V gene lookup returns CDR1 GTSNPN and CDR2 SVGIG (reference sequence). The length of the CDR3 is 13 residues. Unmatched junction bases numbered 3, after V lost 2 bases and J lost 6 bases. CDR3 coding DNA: TGTGCCTGGAGTAACAGGGGGGGTCAGCCCCAGCATTTT. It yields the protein CAWSNRGGQPQHF.

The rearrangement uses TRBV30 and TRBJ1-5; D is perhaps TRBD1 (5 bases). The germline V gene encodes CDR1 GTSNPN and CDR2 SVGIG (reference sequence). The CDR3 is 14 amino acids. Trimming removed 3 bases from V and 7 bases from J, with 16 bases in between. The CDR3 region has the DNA TGTGCCTGGAGCGGCGGGGGACGAGGACAGCCCCAGCATTTT. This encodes CAWSGGGRGQPQHF. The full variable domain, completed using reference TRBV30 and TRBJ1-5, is SQTIHQWPATLVQPVGSPLSLECTVEGTSNPNLYWYRQAAGRGLQLLFYSVGIGQISSEVPQNLSASRPQDRQFILSSKKLLLSDSGFYLCAWSGGGRGQPQHFGDGTRLSIL.

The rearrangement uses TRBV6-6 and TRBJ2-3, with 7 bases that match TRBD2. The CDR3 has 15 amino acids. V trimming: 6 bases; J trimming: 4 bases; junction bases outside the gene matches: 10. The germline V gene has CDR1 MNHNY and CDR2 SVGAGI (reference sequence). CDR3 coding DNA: TGTGCCAGCAGCCACGTGGGGGGGGAGGCAGATACGCAGTATTTT. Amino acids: CASSHVGGEADTQYF.

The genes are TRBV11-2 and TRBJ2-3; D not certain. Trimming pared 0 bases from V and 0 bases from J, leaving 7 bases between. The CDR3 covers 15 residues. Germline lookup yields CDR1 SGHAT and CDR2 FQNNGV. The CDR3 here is CASSLDGSSTDTQYF. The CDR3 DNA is TGTGCCAGCAGCTTAGACGGGTCTAGCACAGATACGCAGTATTTT.

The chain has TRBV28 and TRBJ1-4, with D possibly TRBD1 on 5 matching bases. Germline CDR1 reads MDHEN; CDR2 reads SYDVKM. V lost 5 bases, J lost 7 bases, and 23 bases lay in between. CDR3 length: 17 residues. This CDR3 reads CASSPPAGQELGEKLFF. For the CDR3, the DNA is TGTGCCAGCAGTCCCCCGGCTGGACAAGAGTTGGGTGAAAAACTGTTTTTT.

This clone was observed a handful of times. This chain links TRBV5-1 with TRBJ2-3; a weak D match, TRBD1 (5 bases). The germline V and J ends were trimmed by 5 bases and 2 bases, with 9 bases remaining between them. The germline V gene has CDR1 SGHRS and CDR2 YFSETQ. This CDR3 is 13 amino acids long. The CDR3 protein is CASRGALTDTQYF. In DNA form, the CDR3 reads TGCGCCAGCAGAGGGGCCCTCACAGATACGCAGTATTTT. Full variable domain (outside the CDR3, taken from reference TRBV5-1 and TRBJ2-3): KAGVTQTPRYLIKTRGQQVTLSCSPISGHRSVSWYQQTPGQGLQFLFEYFSETQRNKGNFPGRFSGRQFSNSRSEMNVSTLELGDSALYLCASRGALTDTQYFGPGTRLTVL.

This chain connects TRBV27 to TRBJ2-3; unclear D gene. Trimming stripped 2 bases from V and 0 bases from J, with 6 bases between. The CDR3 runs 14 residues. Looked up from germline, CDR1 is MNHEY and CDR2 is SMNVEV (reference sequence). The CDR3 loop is CASSLSTSTDTQYF. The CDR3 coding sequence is TGTGCCAGCAGTTTAAGTACTAGCACAGATACGCAGTATTTT.

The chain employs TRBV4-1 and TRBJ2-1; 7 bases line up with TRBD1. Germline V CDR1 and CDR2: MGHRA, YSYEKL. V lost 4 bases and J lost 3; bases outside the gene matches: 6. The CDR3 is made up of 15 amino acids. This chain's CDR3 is CASSRTGTDYNEQFF. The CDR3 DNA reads TGCGCCAGCAGCCGTACCGGGACAGACTACAATGAGCAGTTCTTC.

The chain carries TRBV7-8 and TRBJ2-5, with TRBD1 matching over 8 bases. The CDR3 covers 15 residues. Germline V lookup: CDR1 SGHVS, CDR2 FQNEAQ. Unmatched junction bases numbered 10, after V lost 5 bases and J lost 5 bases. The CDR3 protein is CASSTRTGHSETQYF. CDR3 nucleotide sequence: TGTGCCAGCAGCACAAGGACAGGGCACTCCGAGACCCAGTACTTC.

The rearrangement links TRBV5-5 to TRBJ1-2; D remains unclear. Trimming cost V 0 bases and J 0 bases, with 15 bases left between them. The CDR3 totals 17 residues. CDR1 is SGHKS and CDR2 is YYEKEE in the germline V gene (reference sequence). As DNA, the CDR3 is TGTGCCAGCAGCTTGGGGGCAGGTTCCCTTGCTAACTATGGCTACACCTTC. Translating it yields CASSLGAGSLANYGYTF.

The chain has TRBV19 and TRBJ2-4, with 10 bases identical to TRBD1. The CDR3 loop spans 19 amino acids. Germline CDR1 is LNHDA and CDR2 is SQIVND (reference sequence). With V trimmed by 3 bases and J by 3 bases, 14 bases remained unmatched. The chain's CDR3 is CASSIPPGQGRGRKNIQYF. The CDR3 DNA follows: TGTGCCAGTAGTATTCCCCCGGGACAGGGGCGAGGACGCAAAAACATTCAGTACTTC.

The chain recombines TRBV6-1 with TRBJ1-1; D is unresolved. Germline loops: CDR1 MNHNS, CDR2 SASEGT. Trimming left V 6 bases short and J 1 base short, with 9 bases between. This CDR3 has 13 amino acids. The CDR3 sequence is CASRTWQNTEAFF. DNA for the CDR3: TGTGCCAGCAGAACATGGCAGAACACTGAAGCTTTCTTT.

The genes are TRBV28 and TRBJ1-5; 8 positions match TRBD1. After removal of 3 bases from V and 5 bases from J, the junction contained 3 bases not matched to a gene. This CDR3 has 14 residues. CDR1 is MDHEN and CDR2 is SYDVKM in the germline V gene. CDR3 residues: CASSLMDRDQPQHF. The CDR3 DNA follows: TGTGCCAGCAGTTTGATGGACAGGGATCAGCCCCAGCATTTT.

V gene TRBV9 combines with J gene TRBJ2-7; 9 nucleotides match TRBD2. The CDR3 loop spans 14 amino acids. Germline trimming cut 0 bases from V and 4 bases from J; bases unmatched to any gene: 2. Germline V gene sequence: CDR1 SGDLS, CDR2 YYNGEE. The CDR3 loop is CASSVGLAVYEQYF. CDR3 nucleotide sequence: TGTGCCAGCAGCGTAGGACTAGCGGTATACGAGCAGTACTTC.

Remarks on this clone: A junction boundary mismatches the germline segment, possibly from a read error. The CDR3 reads CASSFGQGSGNAIYF. Written as DNA, the CDR3 is TGTGCCAGCAGCTTTGGACAGGGATCTGGAAACGCCATATATTTT. The chain uses TRBV7-9 and TRBJ1-3; 8 positions match TRBD1. CDR3 length: 15 amino acids. Per germline, CDR1 SEHNR and CDR2 FQNEAQ (reference sequence).

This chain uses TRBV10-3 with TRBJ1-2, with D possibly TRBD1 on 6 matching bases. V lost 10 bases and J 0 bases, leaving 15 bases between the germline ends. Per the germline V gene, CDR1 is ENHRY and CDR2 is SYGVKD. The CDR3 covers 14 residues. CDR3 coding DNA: TGTGCCACCGACCCAGGGGCCTCTAACTATGGCTACACCTTC. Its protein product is CATDPGASNYGYTF.